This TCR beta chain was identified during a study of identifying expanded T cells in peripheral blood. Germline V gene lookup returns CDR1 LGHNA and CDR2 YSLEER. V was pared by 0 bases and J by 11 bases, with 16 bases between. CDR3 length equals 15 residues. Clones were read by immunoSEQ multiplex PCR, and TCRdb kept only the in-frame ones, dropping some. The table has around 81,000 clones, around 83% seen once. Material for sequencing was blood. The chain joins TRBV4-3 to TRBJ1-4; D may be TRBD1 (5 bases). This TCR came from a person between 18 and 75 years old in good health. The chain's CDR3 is CASSQEYRGFKKLFF. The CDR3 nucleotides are TGCGCCAGCAGCCAAGAATATCGGGGGTTTAAGAAACTGTTTTTT.